A selection of T cell receptor beta chains follows, all from one sample in a study of a mutant IDH1 vaccine in newly diagnosed glioma. Their specific antigens are unknown. The data were produced by immunoSEQ multiplex PCR, yet TCRdb's version contains in-frame clones alone and is incomplete. This repertoire shows approximately 45,000 clones, approximately 92% found once; its top ten account for 2% to 2.5%. The sample here was PBMCs, taken from a glioma patient whose treatment included an IDH1 peptide vaccine. The receptors derive from a middle-aged man with glioma. Both conserved end residues are part of each CDR3. A D gene is named only where the DNA matches it firmly.

14,TRBV5-4,TRBJ1-2,.,TGTGCCAGCAGCCGGGGGTCTCCTAACTATGGCTACACCTTC,CASSRGSPNYGYTF
18,TRBV5-4,TRBJ2-2,TRBD2,TGTGCCAGCAGCTTGGGTCTAGCGGGGGCCACGAACACCGGGGAGCTGTTTTTT,CASSLGLAGATNTGELFF
13,TRBV5-8,TRBJ2-5,.,TGTGCCAGCAGCCGAGGCGTCAAAGAGACCCAGTACTTC,CASSRGVKETQYF
15,TRBV7-9,TRBJ2-3,.,TGTGCCAGCTGCCCAGGCACTTTGGGTACAGATACGCAGTATTTT,CASCPGTLGTDTQYF
15,TRBV2,TRBJ1-5,.,TGTGCCAGCAGTGAGCGGGGGCCCAGCAATCAGCCCCAGCATTTT,CASSERGPSNQPQHF
13,TRBV5-4,TRBJ1-6,.,TGTGCCAGCAGCTTGGTCCAGAATTCACCCCTCCACTTT,CASSLVQNSPLHF
14,TRBV10-3,TRBJ1-6,.,TGTGCCATCAGTGCCCCGGGCGATAATTCACCCCTCCACTTT,CAISAPGDNSPLHF
16,TRBV27,TRBJ2-1,TRBD2,TGTGCCAGCAGTTTGCTGACTAGCGGGAGCGGGGGTGAGCAGTTCTTC,CASSLLTSGSGGEQFF
15,TRBV30,TRBJ2-5,TRBD2,TGTGCCTGGGCAGGAAAACTAGCGGGAGTCGAGACCCAGTACTTC,CAWAGKLAGVETQYF
15,TRBV27,TRBJ2-7,.,TGTGCCAGCAGTTTTGGTCCTACCGGGCCCTACGAGCAGTACTTC,CASSFGPTGPYEQYF
15,TRBV5-1,TRBJ2-1,TRBD2,TGCGCCAGCAGCTTACCTAGCGGGAGGGCCGGGGAGCAGTTCTTC,CASSLPSGRAGEQFF